Below, 26 T cell receptor beta chains from the same sample are listed, as sequenced in a study of T cell responses to AZD1222 COVID-19 vaccine. Assay: immunoSEQ multiplex PCR; the TCRdb copy retains only in-frame clones and omits some. Seen here are approximately 100,000 clones, 91% observed once, and the top ten hold roughly 42%. The sample consisted of peripheral blood, taken on day 0 of AZD1222 vaccination. Source of these receptors: an adult in good health.

J is TRBJ2-1 and V is TRBV24-1; D call uncertain. V was trimmed by 2 bases and J by 4 bases, leaving 2 bases between them. This CDR3 region has 12 residues. Germline V gives CDR1 KGHDR, CDR2 SFDVKD. The CDR3: CATSDSYNEQFF. CDR3 coding DNA: TGTGCCACCAGTGATTCATACAATGAGCAGTTCTTC.

In its sample, this clone was seen a few times. This chain connects TRBV6-1 to TRBJ2-7; no reliable D call. V gave up 3 bases and J gave up 4 bases, with 16 bases separating them. Germline V gene sequence: CDR1 MNHNS, CDR2 SASEGT. The CDR3 contains 15 residues. This CDR3 is CASSEKDGSSYEQYF. CDR3 nucleotide sequence: TGTGCCAGCAGTGAGAAGGACGGATCCTCATACGAGCAGTACTTC.

The CDR3 coding sequence is TGTGCCACCAGCAGTCTCCAGAACTCTGGGGTTCGGTTCTTC. Residues: CATSSLQNSGVRFF. J is TRBJ2-1 and V is TRBV15; D remains ambiguous. The germline V and J ends were trimmed by 3 bases and 15 bases, with 21 bases remaining between them. CDR1 and CDR2 from the germline V gene are LNHNV and YYDKDF (reference sequence). The length of the CDR3 is 14 residues.

The chain combines TRBV19 with TRBJ2-2; D remains unclear. CDR1 is LNHDA, CDR2 SQIVND, per germline (reference sequence). The CDR3 has 15 residues. V was pared by 5 bases and J by 4 bases, with 14 bases between. CDR3 bases: TGTGCCAGTAGTTCTTTCCAAGGTGCCACCGGGGAGCTGTTTTTT. Residues: CASSSFQGATGELFF.

This chain links TRBV7-2 with TRBJ2-7; TRBD2 matches at 8 bases. The CDR3 has 14 amino acids. Germline loops: CDR1 SGHTA, CDR2 FQGNSA. After removal of 5 bases from V and 2 bases from J, the junction contained 5 bases not matched to a gene. The CDR3 is CASSRTSLTYEQYF. CDR3 nucleotide sequence: TGTGCCAGCAGCCGGACTAGCCTTACCTACGAGCAGTACTTC. Variable domain in full (rest from reference TRBV7-2 and TRBJ2-7): GAGVSQSPSNKVTEKGKDVELRCDPISGHTALYWYRQSLGQGLEFLIYFQGNSAPDKSGLPSDRFSAERTGGSVSTLTIQRTQQEDSAVYLCASSRTSLTYEQYFGPGTRLTVT.

The chain recombines TRBV7-9 with TRBJ1-1; TRBD1 might be the D (5 bases). The length of the CDR3 is 14 residues. V lost 1 base and J lost 5, with 11 bases in between. Per the germline V gene, CDR1 is SEHNR and CDR2 is FQNEAQ (reference sequence). The CDR3 DNA follows: TGTGCCAGCAGCTTAGGACAGTTAGGGACTGAAGCTTTCTTT. Translating gives CASSLGQLGTEAFF.

The CDR3 nucleotides are TGTGCCAGCAGCGCGGGACAGAACACCGGGGAGCTGTTTTTT. This gives the protein CASSAGQNTGELFF. This chain joins TRBV9 and TRBJ2-2, with a possible D match to TRBD1 (6 bases). The CDR3 spans 14 residues. Looked up from germline, CDR1 is SGDLS and CDR2 is YYNGEE. V shed 3 bases and J shed 1 base, with 7 bases lying between them.

The chain couples TRBV2 to TRBJ1-2; 9 positions match TRBD1. CDR1 is SNHLY, CDR2 FYNNEI, per germline. The CDR3 length is 21 residues. V lost 6 bases, J lost 8 bases, and 31 bases stayed unmatched. The CDR3 spells CASSVLTPGGQGSPFPLGYTF. The CDR3 DNA follows: TGTGCCAGCAGCGTCCTCACGCCGGGGGGACAGGGATCCCCGTTCCCCCTGGGCTACACCTTC.

The chain has TRBV7-2 and TRBJ2-7, with D maybe TRBD1 (6 bases). Trimming pared 5 bases from V and 2 bases from J, leaving 16 bases between. The CDR3 is 15 amino acids. From germline, CDR1 is SGHTA and CDR2 FQGNSA. The CDR3 DNA reads TGTGCCAGCAGCCCACGAACCGGGACAACCTACGAGCAGTACTTC. This encodes CASSPRTGTTYEQYF.

The J gene is TRBJ2-1, the V gene TRBV10-3; 7 nucleotides match TRBD1. The V and J ends lost 3 bases and 1 base, in that order; junction bases with no gene match: 12. The CDR3 extends over 18 amino acids. The germline V gene has CDR1 ENHRY and CDR2 SYGVKD. This chain's CDR3 is CAISEPTTGEGSYNEQFF. CDR3 coding DNA: TGTGCCATCAGTGAACCCACCACAGGGGAAGGATCCTACAATGAGCAGTTCTTC.

This rearrangement joins TRBV25-1 to TRBJ1-1; the match to TRBD1 covers 8 bases. Germline CDR1 MGHDK, CDR2 SYGVNS. With 6 bases clipped from V and 5 bases from J, the junction kept 5 bases outside the gene matches. This CDR3 is 13 amino acids long. For the CDR3, the DNA is TGTGCCAGCAGCGAGACAGGGGTGACTGAAGCTTTCTTT. Its translation is CASSETGVTEAFF.

CDR3 nucleotides: TGTGCCAGCAGCTTAAGTGGTAGCGGGAGCGGGACAGATACGCAGTATTTT. Residues: CASSLSGSGSGTDTQYF. V usage is TRBV7-3 and J usage is TRBJ2-3; TRBD2 matches 9 bases. J was trimmed by 3 bases and V by 1 base; bases with no gene match: 8. Looked up from germline, CDR1 is SGHTA and CDR2 is FQGTGA. The length of the CDR3 is 17 residues.

This chain links TRBV7-3 with TRBJ2-7, with D possibly being TRBD1 (6 bases). The CDR3 runs 14 residues. CDR1 is SGHTA and CDR2 is FQGTGA in the germline V gene. Trimming stripped 2 bases from V and 2 bases from J, with 10 bases between. CDR3 nucleotides: TGTGCCAGCAGCTTATCAGGGGCAGCCTACGAGCAGTACTTC. It specifies CASSLSGAAYEQYF.

The rearrangement joins TRBV11-2 to TRBJ2-5; 7 nucleotides align to TRBD1. CDR1 and CDR2 from the germline V gene are SGHAT and FQNNGV. This CDR3 comprises 12 residues. V trimming: 5 bases; J trimming: 5 bases; junction bases outside the gene matches: 2. The CDR3: CASSQGVETQYF. The CDR3, as DNA: TGTGCCAGCAGCCAGGGGGTGGAGACCCAGTACTTC.

The J gene is TRBJ1-2, the V gene TRBV9, with D maybe TRBD1 (5 bases). Germline loops: CDR1 SGDLS, CDR2 YYNGEE. This CDR3 has 13 amino acids. The V end was cut by 3 bases, the J end by 0 bases, with 6 bases between. The CDR3 sequence: CASSETANYGYTF. The DNA of the CDR3 is TGTGCCAGCAGCGAGACAGCTAACTATGGCTACACCTTC.

This chain links TRBV15 with TRBJ1-3; TRBD1 matches 7 bases. The CDR3 runs 19 residues. Germline CDR1 LNHNV, CDR2 YYDKDF (reference sequence). The trim removed 1 base at V and 3 bases at J, leaving 15 bases unmatched. The CDR3 DNA reads as TGTGCCACCAGCAGAGTCGTTCCCACTCTGACAGGGATTGGAAACACCATATATTTT. It encodes CATSRVVPTLTGIGNTIYF.

The chain uses TRBV18 and TRBJ2-7; the D gene is possibly TRBD1 (5 bases). The V gene lost 0 bases and the J gene lost 5 bases, with 8 bases spanning the gap. The CDR3 consists of 13 residues. Germline V gene data show CDR1 as KGHSH and CDR2 as LQKENI. CDR3 residues: CASSPPTGHEQYF. In nucleotides, the CDR3 is TGTGCCAGCTCACCACCAACAGGCCACGAGCAGTACTTC. Filled out from reference TRBV18 and TRBJ2-7, the complete variable domain reads NAGVMQNPRHLVRRRGQEARLRCSPMKGHSHVYWYRQLPEEGLKFMVYLQKENIIDESGMPKERFSAEFPKEGPSILRIQQVVRGDSAAYFCASSPPTGHEQYFGPGTRLTVT.

The V gene is TRBV3-1 (or the pseudogene TRBV3-2), the J gene TRBJ1-1; the D gene is possibly TRBD1 (5 bases). The V gene lost 6 bases and the J gene lost 10 bases, with 12 bases spanning the gap. This CDR3 is built from 11 residues. CDR1 is LGHDT, CDR2 YNNKEL, per germline (reference sequence). The CDR3 nucleotides read TGTGCCAGCAGGAGGGAGGGGCGAGCTTTCTTT. This translates into CASRREGRAFF.

This chain joins TRBV10-3 and TRBJ1-2, with 12 bases that match TRBD1. With 3 bases clipped from V and 8 bases from J, the junction kept 7 bases outside the gene matches. Germline lookup yields CDR1 ENHRY and CDR2 SYGVKD. The CDR3 length is 15 residues. The CDR3: CAISEPGTGGQGYTF. Here the CDR3 DNA reads TGTGCCATCAGTGAACCCGGGACAGGGGGCCAGGGCTACACCTTC.

Comment on this clone: At one of its ends the junction is not consistent with the germline gene, which may arise from a read error. Other DNA variants within this sample encode the same CDR3. CDR3 protein: CASSGTGASYEQYF. In nucleotides, the CDR3 is TGTGCCAGCAGTGGGACAGGGGCCTCCTACGAGCAGTACTTT. This chain links TRBV7-9 with TRBJ2-7; 10 positions match TRBD1. Germline CDR1 and CDR2: SEHNR and FQNEAQ (reference sequence). This CDR3 comprises 14 residues.

The chain uses TRBV12-3 or TRBV12-4 and TRBJ1-1; D gene ambiguous. Trimming pared 2 bases from V and 6 bases from J, leaving 10 bases between. The CDR3 runs to 13 residues. This chain's CDR3 is CASSLPLQPEAFF. CDR3 coding DNA: TGTGCCAGCAGTTTACCATTACAACCTGAAGCTTTCTTT.

V gene TRBV2 combines with J gene TRBJ2-1, with 9 positions matching TRBD1. The V segment lost 7 bases and the J segment 3 bases; nucleotides outside the gene matches: 7. CDR1 and CDR2 (germline): SNHLY, FYNNEI. The CDR3 covers 15 residues. CDR3 DNA sequence: TGTGCCAGCATTTGGGGACAGGGAAACTACAATGAGCAGTTCTTC. This translates into CASIWGQGNYNEQFF.

This clone was detected once. The chain carries TRBV16 and TRBJ1-1, with 9 bases fitting TRBD1. CDR1 and CDR2 (germline): KGHSY, FQNENV. V lost 4 bases and J lost 2; bases outside the gene matches: 5. The CDR3 is 15 amino acids. The CDR3 nucleotides are TGTGCCAGCAGCCGGGGACAGGGTGGAAACACTGAAGCTTTCTTT. This sequence encodes CASSRGQGGNTEAFF.

The chain combines TRBV7-9 with TRBJ2-1; D gene unclear. Trimming removed 2 bases from V and 7 bases from J, with 6 bases in between. Looked up from germline, CDR1 is SEHNR and CDR2 is FQNEAQ (reference sequence). The CDR3 spans 12 residues. DNA of the CDR3: TGTGCCAGCAGCTTATCCGGGAATGAGCAGTTCTTC. Protein product: CASSLSGNEQFF.

This chain links TRBV5-8 with TRBJ2-5, with 11 nucleotides matching TRBD2. Germline lookup yields CDR1 SGHTS and CDR2 YDEGEE. This CDR3 spans 14 amino acids. With 5 bases clipped from V and 4 bases from J, the junction kept 4 bases outside the gene matches. For the CDR3, the DNA is TGTGCCAGCAGTTATGGACTAGCGGGAGAGACCCAGTACTTC. Translating gives CASSYGLAGETQYF.

This clone was counted a few times. This sequence joins TRBV5-4 and TRBJ2-7; D ambiguous. CDR3 length: 12 amino acids. Trimming removed 4 bases from V and 3 bases from J, with 8 bases in between. CDR1 is SGHNT, CDR2 YYREEE, per germline (reference sequence). In DNA form, the CDR3 reads TGTGCCAGCAGCGGATCCGACTACGAGCAGTACTTC. As protein: CASSGSDYEQYF.